This T cell receptor (beta chain) was captured by sequencing in a study of sequential checkpoint blockade in melanoma (dated by TCRdb to about 2019). Some background on the complete study: Using 1:1 randomization, the trial assigned patients either to first-line nivolumab followed by ipilimumab (arm A) or to ipilimumab followed by nivolumab (arm B). Maintenance nivolumab came after both trial sequences.

What the study reported, not specific to this receptor: The model for predicting response that combines TCR metrics with mutation burden needs to be validated in larger, independent patient cohorts.

Comments on this clone: This clone's antigen is unknown. No much larger clone exists at a distance of one base, and base qualities are not known.

The sample's treatment or condition label is to be understood as: randomized to nivolumab then ipilimumab (arm A) or the reverse (arm B). None of the patients in the trial had previously been given DNA-damaging chemotherapy. A FACS Aria II flow cytometer was used to sort live CD3+CD8+ cells that were negative for CD19 and CD56 from thawed PBMCs. Samples came from patients with melanoma in CheckMate 064, a randomized, open-label phase II trial of sequential checkpoint blockade. Leukapheresis was used to collect peripheral blood mononuclear cells, which were then purified with Ficoll-Paque and frozen in human serum with 10% DMSO. Immediately after sorting, the purity of sorted blood CD3+CD8+ cells was verified to be >95%, after which DNA was extracted. TCRbeta CDR3 regions were immunosequenced from genomic DNA with the immunoSEQ Assay. Genomic DNA was amplified by bias-controlled multiplex PCR before high-throughput sequencing. The authors' pipeline ran thus. To quantify the absolute abundance of each unique TCRbeta CDR3 region, the sequences were collapsed and filtered. Clonality, defined as 1 minus Pielou's evenness, was calculated using only productive rearrangements. A previously published method was used to identify clones with significantly greater frequencies in on-treatment samples than in baseline samples. TCRdb provides this immuneACCESS table in a form limited to in-frame rearrangements. Some clones are lacking; in checked studies, under half of them reflect an unresolved V gene, and why the rest are absent is not known. D and trimming were read from the DNA, whereas the V and J calls and clone size are those reported in that table. Counted in this sample were some 26,000 clones; 77% of them appeared once. The ten largest account for roughly a fifth of the sample.

The receptor was isolated from a human donor with melanoma. The sample in question was CD8+ T cells sorted from blood (inferred from file names), obtained from a patient given nivolumab and ipilimumab in sequence.

The CDR3 region reads CASSLEWGSDEQYF. The DNA is as follows: TGTGCCAGCAGTTTAGAATGGGGCTCAGACGAGCAGTACTTC. This receptor chain uses TRBV27 and TRBJ2-5; TRBD1 is a weak D gene call, 5 bases matching. The J call could be wrong; TRBJ2-7 is a better fit for the DNA end. The CDR3 measures 14 amino acids from cysteine to phenylalanine. Here the CDR3 DNA is all that survives: 42 bases in frame from base 1. CDR1 and CDR2 were assigned from the germline V gene (reference sequence) as MNHEY and SMNVEV.